This T cell receptor beta chain was documented in a study of blood T cell repertoires in COVID-19 (dated by TCRdb to the early 2020s). The study in broad terms: Samples from collaborators originated in the United States, Italy and Spain and spanned both the acute and convalescent phases of COVID-19. Where available, HLA class I and class II types were taken from metadata supplied by the sample provider and were not determined by assay-based typing. Samples came from the ongoing ImmuneRACE study (first 160 participants) plus 1,254 subjects from 6 global collaborators. The repertoires were released in a freely available public database meant as a resource for research on the immune response to SARS-CoV-2. The prospective study material was composed of cDNA or gDNA derived from T cells, B-cell-depleted T cells, or PBMCs. Sample metadata almost always included a de-identified subject ID, COVID-19 status, age in years and sex. Deeply sampled blood TCRbeta repertoires from subjects exposed to, actively infected with, or recovered from COVID-19 were included in the dataset. On the study overall, not on this receptor specifically: The quantity of clinical and demographic metadata differed by source and by participant and was supplied without curation.

As for this clone: Its antigen target is currently unknown. Per-nucleotide qualities are absent, and no much larger clonotype sits a single base away.

Another Seattle source contributed samples from volunteer blood donors who had recovered from COVID-19. Each collaborating institution followed its own protocols to collect whole blood in K2EDTA tubes. Collaborator samples were shipped for TCRbeta analysis as frozen whole blood, isolated PBMCs, or DNA extracted from either sample type. TCRbeta CDR3 regions were amplified from genomic DNA by means of the immunoSEQ Assay, a bias-controlled multiplex PCR. The paper's data handling went like this. Within the assay, amplification of reference gene primers was used to estimate how many nucleated cells each sample contained. Sequence reads were collapsed and filtered to measure the absolute abundance of every unique TCRbeta CDR3 rearrangement. Productive Simpson clonality was computed per sample as the square root of Simpson's diversity index over productive rearrangements. TCRdb stores this immuneACCESS table with in-frame sequences only. Part of the clones is absent; in the studies checked, under half of the shortfall reflects unresolved V genes, and no reason is known for the rest. That table furnishes V, J and clone size, whereas the DNA furnished D and trimming. The sample table contains roughly 200,000 clones; only one count was recorded for roughly 80% of them. The top ten hold approximately 13% of the sample.

Counted from cysteine to phenylalanine, this CDR3 has 16 amino acids. Of the read, only the CDR3 DNA is kept; its 48 bases are in frame from base 1. CDR1 and CDR2, looked up from the germline V gene, are LGHNA and YNFKEQ. The V and J ends are trimmed by 0 bases and 7 bases, leaving 19 bases between them. This receptor chain uses TRBV4-2 and TRBJ2-7; the D gene cannot be named for sure. Material: peripheral blood. The sequence derives from a man over 45 who had recovered from COVID-19. The DNA sequence is as follows: TGTGCCAGCAGCCAAGATGGCCAGCAGGCCATGGGTGAGCAGTACTTC. Protein translation: CASSQDGQQAMGEQYF.